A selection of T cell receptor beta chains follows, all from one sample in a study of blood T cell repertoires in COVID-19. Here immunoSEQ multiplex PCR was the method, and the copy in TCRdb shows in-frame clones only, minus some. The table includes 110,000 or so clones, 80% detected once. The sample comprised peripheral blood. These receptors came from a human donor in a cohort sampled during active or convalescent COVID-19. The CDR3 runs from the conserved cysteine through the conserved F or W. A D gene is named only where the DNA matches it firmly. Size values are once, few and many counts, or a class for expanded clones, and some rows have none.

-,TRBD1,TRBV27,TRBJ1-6,TGTGCCACCAGGAATCCGGATAAGGGGGCGCGGGGATCACCCCTCCACTTT,CATRNPDKGARGSPLHF
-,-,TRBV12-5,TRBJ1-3,TGTGCTAGTGGTAGCTGGGGGCCTGGAAACACCATATATTTT,CASGSWGPGNTIYF
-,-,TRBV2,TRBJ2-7,TGTGCCACGCAGTCCGGGTACGAGCAGTACTTC,CATQSGYEQYF
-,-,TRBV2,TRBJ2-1,TGTGCCAGTGAAGGGGGTGGGAATGAGCAGTTCTTC,CASEGGGNEQFF
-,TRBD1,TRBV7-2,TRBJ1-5,TGTGCCAGCAGCCTGGGACAGGGGGGTCAGCCCCAGCATTTT,CASSLGQGGQPQHF
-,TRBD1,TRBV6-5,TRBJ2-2,TGTGCCAGCAGTTACTCGTGGACAGGGCCCGGGGAGCTGTTTTTT,CASSYSWTGPGELFF
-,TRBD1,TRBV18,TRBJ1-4,TGTGCCAGCTCACCACCGCATGGACAGGCTAATGAAAAACTGTTTTTT,CASSPPHGQANEKLFF
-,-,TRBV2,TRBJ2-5,TGTGCCAGCACCCTTAGAGGGACTTTACAAGAGACCCAGTACTTC,CASTLRGTLQETQYF
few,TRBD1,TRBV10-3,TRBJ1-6,TGTGCCATCAGTGAGGAACCGGGACAGGATTTTTTTAATTCACCCCTCCACTTT,CAISEEPGQDFFNSPLHF
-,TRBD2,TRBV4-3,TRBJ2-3,TGCGCCAGCAGCCAAGCGCTAGCGGGGGGCGGCAGCACAGATACGCAGTATTTT,CASSQALAGGGSTDTQYF
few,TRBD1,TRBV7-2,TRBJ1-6,TGTGCCAGCAGACCCGGGACAGGGGGTTCACCCCTCCACTTT,CASRPGTGGSPLHF
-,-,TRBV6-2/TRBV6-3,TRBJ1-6,TGTGCCAGCAGTTATGTCGGTGTCGACAGAAATTCACCCCTCCACTTT,CASSYVGVDRNSPLHF
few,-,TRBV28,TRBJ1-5,TGTGCCAGCAGTTTTGGGGGGGCACCGGGTGGCAATCAGCCCCAGCATTTT,CASSFGGAPGGNQPQHF
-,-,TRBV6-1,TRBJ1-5,TGTGCCAGCAGTGAGGCAGGAAATCAGCCCCAGCATTTT,CASSEAGNQPQHF
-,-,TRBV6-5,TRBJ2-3,TGTGCCAGCAGTTACGGTAGCAACACAGATACGCAGTATTTT,CASSYGSNTDTQYF
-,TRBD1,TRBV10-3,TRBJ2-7,TGTGCCATCAGTGAGGCGGGACAGGGAATCGAGCAGTACTTC,CAISEAGQGIEQYF